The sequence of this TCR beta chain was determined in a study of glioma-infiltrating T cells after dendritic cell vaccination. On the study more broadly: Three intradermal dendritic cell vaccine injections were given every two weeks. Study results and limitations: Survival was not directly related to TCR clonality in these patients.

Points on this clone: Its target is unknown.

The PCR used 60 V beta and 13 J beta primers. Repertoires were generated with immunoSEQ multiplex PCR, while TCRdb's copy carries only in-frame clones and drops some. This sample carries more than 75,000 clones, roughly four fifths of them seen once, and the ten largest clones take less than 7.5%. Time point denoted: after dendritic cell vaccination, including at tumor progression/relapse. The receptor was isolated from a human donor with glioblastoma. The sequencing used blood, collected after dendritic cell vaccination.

CDR3 protein: CASSYPGGADTQYF. Written as DNA, the CDR3 is TGTGCCAGCAGCTACCCGGGGGGGGCAGATACGCAGTATTTT. V and J are TRBV9 and TRBJ2-3, with 8 bases identical to TRBD2. This CDR3 contains 14 residues. CDR1 and CDR2 from the germline V gene are SGDLS and YYNGEE. V lost 4 bases and J lost 4; bases outside the gene matches: 5.